This TCR beta chain was recorded in a study of neurological immune-mediated disorders. This clonotype was counted ten times or more. A single record per CDR3 protein comes from TCRdb applying MiXCR to the 5' RACE reads. The profile covers over 25,000 distinct CDR3 sequences, with 21% appearing a single time and 16% taken by the ten largest. Trimming stripped 8 bases from V and 0 bases from J, with 17 bases between. CDR1 and CDR2 (germline): MNHEY, SVGEGT. The CDR3 is 16 residues long. Material: PBMCs. This chain connects TRBV6-2 or TRBV6-3 to TRBJ2-1; possible D gene TRBD1, 6 bases. This clonotype was sampled from a woman aged 55-70 years in good health. As DNA, the CDR3 is TGTGCCAGCGGAGACAGGTCCAAAAGCTCCTACAATGAGCAGTTCTTC. As protein: CASGDRSKSSYNEQFF.